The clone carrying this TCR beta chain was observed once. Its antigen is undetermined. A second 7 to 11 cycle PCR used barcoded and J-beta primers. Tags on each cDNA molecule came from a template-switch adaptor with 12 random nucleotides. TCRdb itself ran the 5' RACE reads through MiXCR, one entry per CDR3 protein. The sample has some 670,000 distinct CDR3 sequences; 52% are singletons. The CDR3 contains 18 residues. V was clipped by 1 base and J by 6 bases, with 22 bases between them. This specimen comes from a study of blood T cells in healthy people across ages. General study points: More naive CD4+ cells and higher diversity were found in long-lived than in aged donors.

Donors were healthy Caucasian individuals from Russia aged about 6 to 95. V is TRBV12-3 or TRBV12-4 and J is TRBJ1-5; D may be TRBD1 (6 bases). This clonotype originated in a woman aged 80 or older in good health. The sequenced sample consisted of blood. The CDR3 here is CASSLGSGGGGRGQPQHF. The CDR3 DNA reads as TGTGCCAGCAGTTTAGGCTCAGGAGGAGGGGGTCGAGGTCAGCCCCAGCATTTT.